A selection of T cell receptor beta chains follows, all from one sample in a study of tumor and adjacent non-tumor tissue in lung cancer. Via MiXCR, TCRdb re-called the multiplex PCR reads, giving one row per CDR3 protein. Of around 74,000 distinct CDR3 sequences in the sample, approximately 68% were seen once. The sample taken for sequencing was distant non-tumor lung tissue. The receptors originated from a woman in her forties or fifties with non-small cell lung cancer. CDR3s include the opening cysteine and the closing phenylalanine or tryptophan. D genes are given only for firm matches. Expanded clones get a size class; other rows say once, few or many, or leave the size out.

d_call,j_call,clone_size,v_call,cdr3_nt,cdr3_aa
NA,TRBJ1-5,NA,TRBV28,TGTGCCAGCAGTTCCCTCTCCCTTGAACAGCCCCAGCATTTT,CASSSLSLEQPQHF
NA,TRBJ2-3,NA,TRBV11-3,TGTGTCAGCAGCACTAGGGGTACAGATCCGCAGTATTTT,CVSSTRGTDPQYF
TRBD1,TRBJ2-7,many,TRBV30,TGTGCCTGGATGACCGGGACAGGGGGCGACGAGCAGTACTTC,CAWMTGTGGDEQYF
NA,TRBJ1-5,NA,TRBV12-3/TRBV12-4,TGTGCCAGCAGTTTAGTTGGGGGGGCCCGGTTTAGCAATCAGCCCCATCATTTT,CASSLVGGARFSNQPHHF
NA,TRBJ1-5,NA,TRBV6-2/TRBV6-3,TGTGCCAGCAGCCCCACCCAACGGGAATACACTCAGCCCCAGCATTTT,CASSPTQREYTQPQHF
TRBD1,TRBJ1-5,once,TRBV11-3,TGTACCAGCAGCTTTTCACAGGGGTGCGATCAGCCCCAGCATTTT,CTSSFSQGCDQPQHF
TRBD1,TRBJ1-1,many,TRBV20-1,TGCAGTGCGGCCGGGACAGGGGGCTCTCTGAACACTGAAGCTTTCTTT,CSAAGTGGSLNTEAFF
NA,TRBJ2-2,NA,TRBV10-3,TGTGCCATCAATGAGACGATGGCAGACGGGGAGCTGTTCTTT,CAINETMADGELFF
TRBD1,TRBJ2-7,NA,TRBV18,TGTGCCAGCTCACCACGGCAGGGGGTCTACGAGCAGTACTTC,CASSPRQGVYEQYF
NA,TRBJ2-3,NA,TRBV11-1,TGTGCCAGCAGCTTAGCCGCAGGGGATGATACGCAGTATTTT,CASSLAAGDDTQYF
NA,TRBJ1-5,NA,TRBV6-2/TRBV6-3,TGTGCCTGCAGTTTCGAATCTGTGGTATATCTCAGCGGTCTTAATCAGCCCCAACATTTT,CACSFESVVYLSGLNQPQHF
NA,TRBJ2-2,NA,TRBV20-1,TGCAGTGTTAGAGAATGGTGGGGGAACACCGGGGAGCTGTTTTTT,CSVREWWGNTGELFF
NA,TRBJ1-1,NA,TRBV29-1,TGCATCGCGACCGGGACGGTGAACACTAAAGCTTTCTTT,CIATGTVNTKAFF
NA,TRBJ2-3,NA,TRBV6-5,TGTGCCAGCGGGATTGCGGATACGCGGTATTTT,CASGIADTRYF
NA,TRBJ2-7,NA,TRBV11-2,TGTGCCAGCAGGTTGAAAAACATATACGAGCAGTACTTC,CASRLKNIYEQYF
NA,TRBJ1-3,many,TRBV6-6,TGTGCCAGCAGTTACTCACCGCCCTCTGGAAACACCATATATTTT,CASSYSPPSGNTIYF
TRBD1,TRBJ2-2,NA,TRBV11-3,TGTGCCAGCAGCGCCACCGTGACAGGGTCGTCCGGTGAGCTGTTTTTT,CASSATVTGSSGELFF
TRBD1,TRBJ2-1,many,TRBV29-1,TGCAGCGTGGGGACAGGGAACAATGAGCAGTTCTTC,CSVGTGNNEQFF
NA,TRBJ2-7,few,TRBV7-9,TGTGCCAGCAGCTTACCCCAGGGATCCTACGAGCAGTACTTC,CASSLPQGSYEQYF
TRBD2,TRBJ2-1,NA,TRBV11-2,TGTGCCAGCAGCATAACCGGGACTAGCGGCAATGAGCAGTTCTTC,CASSITGTSGNEQFF
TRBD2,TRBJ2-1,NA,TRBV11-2,TGTGCCGGCAGCTTAGAGCCAGCGGGAGGCACCTACAATGAGCAGTTCTTC,CAGSLEPAGGTYNEQFF
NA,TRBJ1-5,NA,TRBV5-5,TGTGCCAACAGCTTGGAGTGGGGTGCCCTACTTATCAGTCAGCCCCAGCATTTT,CANSLEWGALLISQPQHF
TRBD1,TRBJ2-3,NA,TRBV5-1,TGCGCCAGTGACAGGGGGGCCGCGGCAGATACGCAGTATTTT,CASDRGAAADTQYF
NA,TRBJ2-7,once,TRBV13,TGTGCCAGCAGCCTCCGAGGTAGCCGCCACGAGCAGTACTTC,CASSLRGSRHEQYF
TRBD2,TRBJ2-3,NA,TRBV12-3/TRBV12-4,TGTGCCAGCAGTTTAAGGGGCGGGGGTGGCACAGATGCGCAGTATTTT,CASSLRGGGGTDAQYF
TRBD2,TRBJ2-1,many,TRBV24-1,TGTGCCACCAGTGATGTAAGCGGGAGGGCCGATATAGATGAGCAGTTCTTC,CATSDVSGRADIDEQFF
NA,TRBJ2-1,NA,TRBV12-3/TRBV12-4,TGTGCCAGCAGCACTCCTACAGCCTGGAGTGAGCAGTTCTTC,CASSTPTAWSEQFF
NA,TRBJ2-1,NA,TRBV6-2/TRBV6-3,TGTACCAGCAGTCCCTTCGACAGTCCTTCTTGGAATGAGCAGTTCTTC,CTSSPFDSPSWNEQFF
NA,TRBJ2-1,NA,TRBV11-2,TGTGCCAGCAGCTTAACACTCTTGACGGGAGAGGTGTTCTTC,CASSLTLLTGEVFF
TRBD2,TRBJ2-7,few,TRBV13,TGTGCCAGCAGCAAATACGGGACTAGCGTTAACGAGCAGTACTTC,CASSKYGTSVNEQYF
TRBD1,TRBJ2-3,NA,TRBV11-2,TGTGATAGCAGCGTTGACAGGGAAGATACGCAGTATTTT,CDSSVDREDTQYF
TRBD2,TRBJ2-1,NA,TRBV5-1,TGCGCCAGCAGCACTCAACCGACTAGCTTGCAGTTCTTC,CASSTQPTSLQFF
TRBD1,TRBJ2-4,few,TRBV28,TGTGCCAGCAGCAGGACAGGGGGCTTTGGGAACATTCAGTACTTC,CASSRTGGFGNIQYF
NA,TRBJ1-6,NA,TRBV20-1,TGCAGTGCTCCCGATACGAAGACAGCCAGCTCCTATAATTCACCCCTCCAGTTT,CSAPDTKTASSYNSPLQF
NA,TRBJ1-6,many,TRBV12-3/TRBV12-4,TGTGCCAGCACCCGAGGTGGGGGGAGCTCCTATAATTCACCCCTCCACTTT,CASTRGGGSSYNSPLHF
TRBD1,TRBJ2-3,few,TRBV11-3,TGTACGAGCAGTGACAGGGGAACAGATACGCAGTGTTTT,CTSSDRGTDTQCF
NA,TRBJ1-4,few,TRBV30,TGTGCCTGGAGTGTAGCGGGGGCGGATGAAAAACTGTTTTTT,CAWSVAGADEKLFF
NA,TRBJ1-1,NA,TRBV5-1,TGCGCCAGCAGCCTATGGGACCTGAACACTGAAGCTTTCTTT,CASSLWDLNTEAFF
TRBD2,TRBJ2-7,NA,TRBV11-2,TGTGACAGCAGCTTTCGCGCAAGCGGGAGTGAGAACGAGCAGTACTTC,CDSSFRASGSENEQYF
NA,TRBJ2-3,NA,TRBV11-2,TGTGCCAGCAACGGACGGGGCACAGATACGCAGTATTTT,CASNGRGTDTQYF
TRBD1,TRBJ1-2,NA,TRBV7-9,TGTGCCAGCAGCTTAGCGGCCGGGACAGCATATGGCTGCACCTTC,CASSLAAGTAYGCTF
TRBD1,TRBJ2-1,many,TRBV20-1,TGCAGTGCTCCCGACAGGGCGAATGAGCAGTTCTTC,CSAPDRANEQFF